This entry features one T cell receptor (beta chain) sequence. Its recognized antigen is unknown. Base qualities are missing; no much larger clone stands one base away. TCRbeta CDR3 regions were sequenced with the immunoSEQ Assay. After extraction, genomic DNA underwent amplification by bias-controlled multiplex PCR, followed by high-throughput sequencing. The paper's data handling went like this. Collapsing and filtering of sequences were performed to quantify the absolute abundance of each unique TCRbeta CDR3 region. T cell fraction was estimated by normalizing TCRbeta template counts to usable DNA, which was measured by amplifying reference genes present in all nucleated cells. Repertoire TCRs were annotated as SARS-CoV-2-specific when V gene, CDR3 amino acid sequence and J gene were exactly matched to a known reactive TCR set. The reference SARS-CoV-2 TCR set was obtained from MIRA and was filtered for enrichment in COVID-19-positive ImmuneCODE repertoires, whereby public or cross-reactive TCRs were removed. Using the MIRA antigens, annotated TCRs were further analysed by specific ORF or by position within an ORF. Breadth was defined as the number of annotated unique rearrangements divided by the total number of unique productive rearrangements, and depth was defined as the summed frequency of the annotated unique rearrangements. Two-sided Wilcoxon rank-sum tests were used to compare TCR breadth between groups. TCRdb's version of the immuneACCESS table is confined to in-frame rearrangements and falls short of the full clone set. An unresolved V gene accounts for under half of the shortfall where checked; the remainder is of unknown origin. That table supplies the V and J calls and clone size; D and trimming were determined from the DNA. Recorded for this sample are about 280,000 clones; around 87% of them occurred a single time. Around 3.5% of the sample lies in the top ten.

The data originate from a study of Ad26.COV2.S vaccination and SARS-CoV-2 variants (dated by TCRdb to the early 2020s). Some background on the complete study: Vaccine-arm donors were drawn from COV1001, a multicentre, randomized, double-blind, placebo-controlled phase I-IIa trial of Ad26.COV2.S in healthy adults. Ad26.COV2.S was given intramuscularly at 5x10^10 or 1x10^11 viral particles, as a single shot or as two shots 56 days apart. TCRbeta repertoire sequencing was used to assess the specificity and breadth of SARS-CoV-2-reactive T cell receptors after Ad26.COV2.S vaccination. The TCR-sequenced set comprised around 30 samples: some 19 Ad26.COV2.S vaccine recipients, 5 placebo recipients and 8 SARS-CoV-2 convalescent individuals. Trial participants were randomized into five groups of five: low-dose or high-dose Ad26.COV2.S given once or twice, or placebo on both occasions. Investigators remained blinded to trial group allocation during experiments and outcome assessment.

There are 16 amino acids in the CDR3, from cysteine to phenylalanine inclusive. Just the 48-base CDR3 DNA is kept, in frame starting at base 1. V is reduced by 3 bases and J by 1 base, leaving a spacing of 15 bases between them. CDR1 is given as KGHSH and CDR2 as LQKENI, both from the germline V gene. Overall study outcomes, separate from this receptor: The authors noted that total T cell responses may have been underestimated by the TCR breadth and depth analyses. After vaccination, substantial breadth of spike-specific CD8+ and CD4+ T cell responses was reported. Comparable non-spike TCR breadth was observed between vaccine and placebo recipients, consistent with only spike being contained in the vaccine. The study was not powered for comparison of responses between vaccine doses or regimens. Compared with placebo recipients, Ad26.COV2.S recipients showed higher spike-specific TCR breadth (P = 0.0014).

Explained via the paper, the treatment or condition label denotes: roughly 20 received Ad26.COV2.S at low or high dose, single or two shots; 5 received placebo; per-sample allocation not given. For vaccine and placebo recipients, repertoires were sequenced using samples collected on day 63 after the first injection. In Cohort 1b, 25 or so adults aged 18-55 years were enrolled at a single site in Boston, USA, between 29 July and 7 August 2020. Ad26.COV2.S was a replication-incompetent adenovirus type 26 vector that expressed a prefusion-stabilized SARS-CoV-2 spike protein derived from the original Wuhan strain.

The receptor comes from a person aged 18 to 65 who received the Ad26.COV2.S COVID-19 vaccine or a placebo. The V and J segments used are TRBV18 and TRBJ1-1, with no confidently assigned D gene. The sample was peripheral blood, taken in a trial of Ad26.COV2.S vaccine versus placebo. The CDR3 reads CASSPIHQVQNTEAFF. The DNA reads as follows: TGTGCCAGCTCACCGATACACCAGGTTCAGAACACTGAAGCTTTCTTT.